The clone carrying this TCR beta chain was observed a handful of times. The data are from a study of regulatory T cells in long-lasting Graves disease. The V end lost 10 bases, the J end lost 0 bases, and 16 bases lay between the germline ends. CDR1 is LNHDA, CDR2 SQIVND, per germline (reference sequence). CDR3 length equals 14 residues. The authors built TCR beta libraries using iRepertoire HTBI primers and Arm-PCR of CDR3 regions. TCRdb recomputed calls from the multiplex PCR reads with MiXCR, one row per CDR3 protein. This sample has roughly 400,000 distinct CDR3 sequences, with about a sixth found just once. The time point denotes: newly diagnosed GD, antithyroid drugs for less than 3 months. The TCR library was made from RNA extracted from PBMCs. The sample also formed part of further work on T cells in Graves' hyperthyroidism and ophthalmopathy.

The rearrangement uses TRBV19 and TRBJ2-7, with D possibly being TRBD1 (6 bases). This specimen consisted of peripheral blood mononuclear cells (PBMCs), obtained at new diagnosis, from a patient treated with antithyroid drugs. This clonotype was obtained from a woman between 18 and 30 years old with Graves disease. The CDR3, as DNA: TGTGCCACTTCCCTGGGGGACATCTCCTACGAGCAGTACTTC. Its translation: CATSLGDISYEQYF.